Each of the 19 T cell receptor beta chains below was sequenced from the same sample in a study of blood T cell repertoires in COVID-19. The method was immunoSEQ multiplex PCR; TCRdb's version includes in-frame clones alone and lacks a portion of them. The sample holds around 60,000 clones, approximately 89% seen once. What was sequenced was peripheral blood. These receptors all stem from a woman between 55 and 75 years old with active COVID-19.

The chain recombines TRBV10-1 with TRBJ1-6; 8 nucleotides line up with TRBD1. The CDR3 is 16 residues long. The J segment lost 10 bases and the V segment lost 6 bases, leaving 14 bases of the junction unmatched. Per the germline V gene, CDR1 is WNHNN and CDR2 is SYGVQD (reference sequence). The CDR3 here is CASRLPITGGESPLHF. The CDR3 bases are TGCGCCAGCAGATTACCGATCACAGGGGGAGAATCACCCCTCCACTTT.

This clone was observed a few times. In nucleotides, the CDR3 is TGTGCCAGCAGCCAAGATCGACTAGCGGGGAGCGAGCAGTACTTC. Encoded protein: CASSQDRLAGSEQYF. The rearrangement uses TRBV4-2 and TRBJ2-7; 11 positions agree with TRBD2. CDR3 size: 15 residues. Germline V gene lookup returns CDR1 LGHNA and CDR2 YNFKEQ. Trimming removed 0 bases from V and 6 bases from J; junction bases left unmatched: 4.

This rearrangement joins TRBV3-1 (or the pseudogene TRBV3-2) to TRBJ2-1; 9 nucleotides agree with TRBD2. Trimming cost V 0 bases and J 4 bases; bases outside gene matches: 10. The CDR3 has 18 residues. The germline CDR1 and CDR2 sequences are LGHDT and YNNKEL (reference sequence). The DNA of the CDR3 is TGTGCCAGCAGCCAAGAGTTTAGCGGGGGCCTTCCTTACAATGAGCAGTTCTTC. Residues: CASSQEFSGGLPYNEQFF.

The CDR3 spells CASGNGRSSPLHF. The CDR3 DNA reads TGTGCCAGCGGGAATGGGAGGAGTTCACCCCTCCACTTT. This chain connects TRBV2 to TRBJ1-6, with D unresolved. The CDR3 contains 13 residues. Trimming took off 8 bases at V and 9 bases at J, with 14 bases between the two ends. Germline V gene sequence: CDR1 SNHLY, CDR2 FYNNEI.

V and J are TRBV6-5 and TRBJ2-1; D ambiguous. CDR1 is MNHEY, CDR2 SVGAGI, per germline. The CDR3 is 14 residues long. V was shortened by 5 bases and J by 3 bases, with 11 bases between the two germline ends. CDR3 region: CASSRGFGYNEQFF. The CDR3 DNA sequence: TGTGCCAGCAGTAGAGGTTTCGGCTACAATGAGCAGTTCTTC.

The chain couples TRBV10-3 to TRBJ2-7, with TRBD2 identical over 12 bases. The CDR3 covers 16 residues. In germline, CDR1 is ENHRY, CDR2 SYGVKD. V shed 8 bases, J shed 3 bases, and the junction held 11 bases outside the gene matches. DNA for the CDR3: TGTGCCATCGGTACTAGCGGGGGGACAAGACTCTACGAGCAGTACTTC. Its protein is CAIGTSGGTRLYEQYF.

This clone turned up a few times. The genes are TRBV6-2 or TRBV6-3 and TRBJ1-2; D unclear. CDR1 and CDR2 from the germline V gene are MNHEY and SVGEGT. CDR3 length equals 14 residues. V shed 0 bases and J shed 4 bases, with 9 bases lying between them. As DNA, the CDR3 is TGTGCCAGCAGTTACTCGAGACTTCGCTATGGCTACACCTTC. This gives the protein CASSYSRLRYGYTF.

The chain joins TRBV3-1 (or the pseudogene TRBV3-2) to TRBJ2-1; D is perhaps TRBD1 (5 bases). CDR3 size: 11 residues. The ends were cut back, 6 bases at V and 5 bases at J, with 5 bases in the middle. CDR1 is LGHDT and CDR2 is YNNKEL in the germline V gene (reference sequence). CDR3 residues: CASRQDNEQFF. The CDR3 nucleotides read TGTGCCAGCAGACAGGACAATGAGCAGTTCTTC.

Written as DNA, the CDR3 is TGTGCCAGCAGAACAGGGTTCTCTGGAAACACCATATATTTT. It encodes CASRTGFSGNTIYF. J is TRBJ1-3 and V is TRBV6-5; possible D gene TRBD1, 6 bases. Deletions cut 6 bases from V and 0 bases from J, with 9 bases between. From germline, CDR1 is MNHEY and CDR2 SVGAGI. This CDR3 is 14 amino acids long.

This chain connects TRBV19 to TRBJ1-6, with D possibly matching TRBD1 (5 bases). The germline V gene encodes CDR1 LNHDA and CDR2 SQIVND (reference sequence). Trimming cost V 8 bases and J 0 bases, with 8 bases left between them. The CDR3 loop spans 14 amino acids. The CDR3 DNA follows: TGTGCCAGTTGCGGGGGCTCCTATAATTCACCCCTCCACTTT. Amino acids: CASCGGSYNSPLHF.

This clone was recorded only once. J is TRBJ1-5 and V is TRBV3-1 (or the pseudogene TRBV3-2); 9 bases line up with TRBD1. This CDR3 comprises 18 residues. V lost 2 bases to trimming and J lost 5 bases; unmatched junction nucleotides: 13. In germline, CDR1 is LGHDT, CDR2 YNNKEL (reference sequence). The CDR3 loop reads CASSQLSGTGKSDQPQHF. The CDR3 DNA is TGTGCCAGCAGCCAATTATCCGGGACAGGGAAATCGGATCAGCCCCAGCATTTT.

V is TRBV7-9 and J is TRBJ1-2, with D possibly matching TRBD1 (5 bases). Trimming took off 0 bases at V and 6 bases at J, with 8 bases between the two ends. CDR1 and CDR2 (germline): SEHNR, FQNEAQ (reference sequence). The CDR3 loop spans 13 amino acids. CDR3 in amino acids: CASSLAATDGYTF. CDR3 DNA sequence: TGTGCCAGCAGCTTAGCAGCGACAGATGGCTACACCTTC.

This chain links TRBV5-5 with TRBJ2-7; D is possibly TRBD1 (6 bases). V shed 1 base and J shed 6 bases, with 11 bases lying between them. Germline assignment: CDR1 SGHKS and CDR2 YYEKEE (reference sequence). The CDR3 runs to 13 residues. CDR3 DNA sequence: TGTGCCAGCAGCTTGCAGGGGTTAGGCGAGCAGTACTTC. It codes for CASSLQGLGEQYF.

Remarks on this clone: A read error may produce the germline difference seen at one junction end. The chain combines TRBV7-7 with TRBJ2-2, with TRBD1 as a possible D gene (5 bases). The germline V gene has CDR1 SSHAT and CDR2 FNYEAQ (reference sequence). This CDR3 contains 15 residues. DNA for the CDR3: TGTGCTAGCAGCTTAGGGGCCCGGTCCAGCGGGGAGCTGTTTTTT. Translated, it gives CASSLGARSSGELFF.

For the CDR3, the DNA is TGTGCCAGCCTATCGTTGGCAGGGGGCAACTATGGCTACACCTTC. Its protein is CASLSLAGGNYGYTF. V is TRBV27 and J is TRBJ1-2; 8 nucleotides line up with TRBD1. There are 15 residues in the CDR3. CDR1 is MNHEY, CDR2 SMNVEV, per germline (reference sequence). J gave up 2 bases and V 8 bases, and 10 bases lay outside the gene matches.

J is TRBJ2-3 and V is TRBV4-3; 7 nucleotides line up with TRBD2. The CDR3 covers 14 residues. Germline assignment: CDR1 LGHNA and CDR2 YSLEER. Trimming took 0 bases from V and 5 from J; bases not matched to a gene: 2. CDR3 DNA: TGCGCCAGCAGCCAAGATTGGGGGGGAGATACGCAGTATTTT. Translated, it gives CASSQDWGGDTQYF.

This chain connects TRBV10-1 to TRBJ1-4, with D possibly being TRBD1 (6 bases). Germline loops: CDR1 WNHNN, CDR2 SYGVQD (reference sequence). The germline V and J ends were trimmed by 2 bases and 5 bases, with 21 bases remaining between them. The CDR3 is 18 residues long. The CDR3 region is CASSEPHRTARWNEKLFF. DNA of the CDR3: TGCGCCAGCAGTGAGCCCCACCGGACAGCTCGATGGAATGAAAAACTGTTTTTT.

The rearrangement joins TRBV3-1 (or the pseudogene TRBV3-2) to TRBJ1-3; D is perhaps TRBD1 (6 bases). The V end was cut by 5 bases, the J end by 2 bases, with 13 bases between. Germline V gene data show CDR1 as LGHDT and CDR2 as YNNKEL (reference sequence). CDR3 length equals 15 residues. The CDR3 nucleotides read TGTGCCAGCAGCGTAGGACAGATACCTGGAAACACCATATATTTT. This translates into CASSVGQIPGNTIYF.

The chain combines TRBV5-6 with TRBJ1-5, with D possibly being TRBD1 (5 bases). Trimming left V 4 bases short and J 6 bases short, with 14 bases between. The CDR3 is 14 residues long. The V gene's germline CDR1 is SGHDT and CDR2 YYEEEE. The DNA of the CDR3 is TGTGCCAGCAGCCGAGAGGGGAGGAGTCAGCCCCAGCATTTT. Translated: CASSREGRSQPQHF.